This T cell receptor (beta chain) is drawn from a study of cytomegalovirus exposure and HLA in healthy donors. As to this clone: Antigen: not known.

It was with 60 Vbeta and 13 Jbeta primers that the PCR ran. Repertoires were generated with immunoSEQ multiplex PCR, while TCRdb's copy carries only in-frame clones and drops some. The sample holds about 130,000 clones; about 86% are singletons and the top ten take 4% to 6.5%. CDR3 length: 15 amino acids. Germline CDR1 and CDR2: SGHDT and YYEEEE. J was trimmed by 3 bases and V by 2 bases; bases with no gene match: 5. Study results and limitations: In most subjects, TCR beta sequences reportedly gave accurate predictions of HLA-A and HLA-B alleles. A previous analysis found most TCR beta V segments productive roughly 87% or roughly 30% of the time.

The sequence came from a woman aged 25 to 39 in good health and CMV-seronegative. The rearrangement links TRBV5-6 to TRBJ2-1; 7 nucleotides agree with TRBD2. The specimen sequenced was PBMCs. The chain's CDR3 is CASSLYGDYYNEQFF. The DNA for the CDR3 is TGTGCCAGCAGCTTATATGGGGACTACTACAATGAGCAGTTCTTC. Based on the CDR3 plus reference TRBV5-6 and TRBJ2-1, the full variable domain is DAGVTQSPTHLIKTRGQQVTLRCSPKSGHDTVSWYQQALGQGPQFIFQYYEEEERQRGNFPDRFSGHQFPNYSSELNVNALLLGDSALYLCASSLYGDYYNEQFFGPGTRLTVL.